The 25 T cell receptor beta chains listed next were all sequenced from one sample in a study of blood T cells in healthy people across ages. Primed by a sample-barcoded 5' primer and a J-beta primer mix, a second PCR proceeded for about 7 to 11 cycles. TCRdb independently ran MiXCR on the 5' RACE reads; one entry per CDR3 protein. Seen here are over 300,000 distinct CDR3 sequences, approximately 52% observed once, and the top ten hold roughly 51%. The material sequenced was blood. The receptor source for this set is a man aged 55-75 years in good health.

The chain links TRBV11-2 to TRBJ2-2; 12 positions match TRBD1. With 3 bases clipped from V and 8 bases from J, the junction kept 1 base outside the gene matches. The length of the CDR3 is 14 residues. Germline V lookup: CDR1 SGHAT, CDR2 FQNNGV. The chain's CDR3 is CASSLGQGAGELFF. The CDR3 nucleotides are TGTGCCAGCAGCTTGGGACAGGGGGCGGGGGAGCTGTTTTTT.

This clonotype was detected ten times or more. A read error may explain this, as a much larger clone is one base away. The V and J genes are TRBV4-2 and TRBJ2-1; tentative D call: TRBD1 (7 bases). V gave up 0 bases and J gave up 6 bases, with 15 bases separating them. The CDR3 spans 16 residues. The germline V gene encodes CDR1 LGHNA and CDR2 YNFKEQ. The CDR3 coding sequence is TGTGCCAGCAGCCAAGATGGGCCAGGGGGGTCCAATGAGCAGTTCTTC. The encoded protein is CASSQDGPGGSNEQFF.

V and J are TRBV7-2 and TRBJ2-7; 8 bases are shared with TRBD1. The V gene's germline CDR1 is SGHTA and CDR2 FQGNSA. The trim removed 5 bases at V and 2 bases at J, leaving 2 bases unmatched. The CDR3 is 13 amino acids. The CDR3 sequence: CASSRQGTYEQYF. CDR3 bases: TGTGCCAGCAGCAGACAGGGGACCTACGAGCAGTACTTC.

The rearrangement uses TRBV20-1 and TRBJ2-1; TRBD2 is a possible D gene (5 bases). The J call may be mistaken, given a closer DNA end match to TRBJ2-7. Per germline, CDR1 DFQATT and CDR2 SNEGSKA (reference sequence). This CDR3 contains 17 residues. CDR3 residues: CSARDLLGPSSYNEQYF. CDR3 DNA: TGCAGTGCTAGAGATCTATTGGGTCCTAGCTCCTACAATGAGCAGTACTTC.

The chain couples TRBV20-1 to TRBJ1-5; 11 nucleotides line up with TRBD1. J gave up 1 base and V 6 bases, and 5 bases lay outside the gene matches. The CDR3 extends over 15 amino acids. The germline V gene encodes CDR1 DFQATT and CDR2 SNEGSKA (reference sequence). The CDR3 DNA sequence: TGCAGTGCACGGACAGGGGGCGGAAGCAATCAGCCCCAGCATTTT. This sequence encodes CSARTGGGSNQPQHF.

In its sample, this clonotype was seen a few times. CDR3 sequence (DNA): TGTGCCAGCAGCTCGACTAGCGGCCCGGGGACCCAGTACTTC. Encoded protein: CASSSTSGPGTQYF. V is TRBV7-2 and J is TRBJ2-5, with TRBD2 identical over 9 bases. This CDR3 comprises 14 residues. Looked up from germline, CDR1 is SGHTA and CDR2 is FQGNSA. Trimming removed 4 bases from V and 7 bases from J; junction bases left unmatched: 7.

This clonotype has a single count. The V and J genes are TRBV6-5 and TRBJ2-5, with 13 bases fitting TRBD2. This CDR3 region has 15 residues. V lost 9 bases to trimming and J lost 4 bases; unmatched junction nucleotides: 8. Germline CDR1 MNHEY, CDR2 SVGAGI. CDR3 residues: CASKRTSGGGETQYF. CDR3 DNA sequence: TGTGCCAGTAAGAGGACTAGCGGGGGTGGAGAGACCCAGTACTTC.

The chain uses TRBV6-6 and TRBJ1-5; no clear D gene. The germline V gene has CDR1 MNHNY and CDR2 SVGAGI (reference sequence). The CDR3 contains 14 residues. V lost 7 bases, J lost 6 bases, and 16 bases lay in between. The CDR3 region has the DNA TGTGCCAGCAAAAATGAGGTGTTCTTTCAGCCCCAGCATTTT. The encoded protein is CASKNEVFFQPQHF.

In its sample, this clonotype was seen a few times. The chain couples TRBV9 to TRBJ2-3, with 9 bases that match TRBD2. This CDR3 is 15 amino acids long. Trimming took 1 base from V and 4 from J; bases not matched to a gene: 4. CDR1 and CDR2 (germline): SGDLS, YYNGEE. CDR3 loop: CASSVLAGSADTQYF. The CDR3, as DNA: TGTGCCAGCAGCGTACTAGCGGGGTCCGCAGATACGCAGTATTTT. Supplemented by reference TRBV9 and TRBJ2-3, the full variable domain reads DSGVTQTPKHLITATGQRVTLRCSPRSGDLSVYWYQQSLDQGLQFLIQYYNGEERAKGNILERFSAQQFPDLHSELNLSSLELGDSALYFCASSVLAGSADTQYFGPGTRLTVL.

The rearrangement links TRBV6-2 or TRBV6-3 to TRBJ2-7; 7 nucleotides match TRBD1. This CDR3 contains 14 residues. V shed 7 bases and J 2 bases; nucleotides not matched to a gene: 8. Per the germline V gene, CDR1 is MNHEY and CDR2 is SVGEGT. The DNA for the CDR3 is TGTGCCAGCATCTCGACAGGGCGGCCCTACGAGCAGTACTTC. Translated, it gives CASISTGRPYEQYF.

The table lists this clonotype with a few counts. CDR3: CASSPPGFYGYTF. In DNA form, the CDR3 reads TGTGCCAGCAGCCCACCCGGTTTCTATGGCTACACCTTC. This chain joins TRBV7-9 and TRBJ1-2; no firm D call. Germline values: CDR1 SEHNR, CDR2 FQNEAQ (reference sequence). V lost 5 bases, J lost 4 bases, and 11 bases lay in between. The CDR3 runs 13 residues.

The V gene is TRBV7-2, the J gene TRBJ2-1; D is tentatively TRBD1 or TRBD2 (5 bases each). The germline CDR1 and CDR2 sequences are SGHTA and FQGNSA. Trimming removed 5 bases at V and 12 bases at J, with 20 bases between. This CDR3 has 14 residues. This chain's CDR3 is CASSRVDGAPLQFF. DNA of the CDR3: TGTGCCAGCAGCAGAGTGGACGGGGCACCTCTGCAGTTCTTC.

This chain uses TRBV20-1 with TRBJ1-4; TRBD1 might be the D (5 bases). V lost 3 bases and J 6 bases, leaving 14 bases between the germline ends. Germline values: CDR1 DFQATT, CDR2 SNEGSKA (reference sequence). CDR3 length: 14 residues. Here the CDR3 reads CSARGDRPDEKLFF. CDR3 sequence (DNA): TGCAGTGCTAGGGGAGACAGACCCGATGAAAAACTGTTTTTT.

Judged by abundance, this clonotype is medium-sized. The chain links TRBV7-2 to TRBJ2-7; D is unclear. This CDR3 is 13 amino acids long. With 1 base removed from V and 4 bases from J, the gap between germline ends came to 8 bases. The germline V gene encodes CDR1 SGHTA and CDR2 FQGNSA. The chain's CDR3 is CASSLGVVYEQYF. The CDR3 DNA follows: TGTGCCAGCAGCTTAGGGGTCGTATACGAGCAGTACTTC.

As for this clonotype: A much bigger clone sits one base away, suggesting this may be a read error. J is TRBJ2-4 and V is TRBV2; 7 nucleotides align to TRBD2. Germline V gene lookup returns CDR1 SNHLY and CDR2 FYNNEI. The V and J ends lost 8 bases and 13 bases, in that order; junction bases with no gene match: 5. This CDR3 is 10 amino acids long. As DNA, the CDR3 is TGTGCCAGCTGTCGGGGGGAGCAGTACTTC. As protein: CASCRGEQYF.

The V and J genes are TRBV7-9 and TRBJ2-1, with a weak D call TRBD1 (5 bases). The CDR3 contains 14 residues. Germline CDR1 SEHNR, CDR2 FQNEAQ (reference sequence). Trimming took 1 base from V and 7 from J, leaving 11 bases between them. The CDR3 here is CASSLVDGANEQFF. For the CDR3, the DNA is TGTGCCAGCAGCTTAGTTGATGGGGCTAATGAGCAGTTCTTC.

As DNA, the CDR3 is TGTGCCAGCACGGACAGGAGGGGGCAGTACTTC. The encoded protein is CASTDRRGQYF. The chain combines TRBV28 with TRBJ2-5; D is possibly TRBD1 (7 bases). V was cut by 7 bases and J by 11 bases, with 14 bases left in between. The CDR3 totals 11 residues. Germline values: CDR1 MDHEN, CDR2 SYDVKM.

The table lists this clonotype with a few counts. The J gene is TRBJ2-5, the V gene TRBV5-1, with D unclear. The CDR3 length is 14 residues. CDR1 is SGHRS, CDR2 YFSETQ, per germline. V lost 0 bases, J lost 3 bases, and 9 bases lay in between. CDR3 amino acids: CASSLEVREETQYF. CDR3 sequence (DNA): TGCGCCAGCAGCTTGGAGGTACGGGAAGAGACCCAGTACTTC.

The genes are TRBV28 and TRBJ2-2; tentative D call: TRBD2 (6 bases). The CDR3 totals 15 residues. The V gene lost 4 bases and the J gene lost 7 bases, with 16 bases spanning the gap. CDR1 and CDR2 from the germline V gene are MDHEN and SYDVKM. The CDR3 DNA sequence: TGTGCCAGCAGTTCTGCTCCGGAGGGTCACGGGGAGCTGTTTTTT. This gives the protein CASSSAPEGHGELFF.

This clonotype turned up a few times. The J gene is TRBJ1-6, the V gene TRBV28; perhaps TRBD1 as D (6 bases). Germline V gives CDR1 MDHEN, CDR2 SYDVKM. V was clipped by 7 bases and J by 6 bases, with 22 bases between them. The CDR3 length is 17 residues. The CDR3 DNA reads as TGTGCCAGCACCTATTGGGGGGGGGCCGCGCCTAATTCACCCCTCCACTTT. Amino acids: CASTYWGGAAPNSPLHF.

In regard to this clonotype: A much larger clone lies one base from this, so it may be a read error. The chain has TRBV28 and TRBJ1-2; D is unresolved. The length of the CDR3 is 14 residues. The germline CDR1 and CDR2 sequences are MDHEN and SYDVKM. DNA of the CDR3: TGTACCAGCAGTACCAAACCCCGGCTTATCGGCTACACCTTC. The encoded protein is CTSSTKPRLIGYTF.

This clonotype was recorded a few times. The genes are TRBV6-2 or TRBV6-3 and TRBJ2-4; 8 bases fit TRBD2. This CDR3 contains 15 residues. V lost 6 bases and J lost 6; bases outside the gene matches: 10. Per germline, CDR1 MNHEY and CDR2 SVGEGT. CDR3 sequence reads: CASSPGGLVRNIQYF. The CDR3 coding sequence is TGTGCCAGCAGCCCGGGAGGGCTAGTCAGAAACATTCAGTACTTC.

This chain joins TRBV9 and TRBJ2-3, with TRBD2 identical over 13 bases. Germline CDR1 and CDR2: SGDLS and YYNGEE. The CDR3 spans 16 residues. Unmatched junction bases numbered 3, after V lost 3 bases and J lost 2 bases. The DNA for the CDR3 is TGTGCCAGCAGCGCGGGACTAGCGGGGTTCACAGATACGCAGTATTTT. This codes for CASSAGLAGFTDTQYF.

This rearrangement joins TRBV28 to TRBJ2-7, with 9 bases identical to TRBD1. The CDR3 extends over 14 amino acids. The germline CDR1 and CDR2 sequences are MDHEN and SYDVKM. Trimming at V came to 4 bases and at J to 3 bases, leaving 4 bases not matched to a gene. The CDR3 is CASSWGQGHYEQYF. The CDR3 DNA reads TGTGCCAGCAGTTGGGGACAGGGCCACTACGAGCAGTACTTC.

Comments on this clonotype: Mismatch with germline at one junction end may stem from a read error. The chain recombines TRBV25-1 with TRBJ2-7; 7 bases map to TRBD2. This CDR3 comprises 16 residues. In germline, CDR1 is MGHDK, CDR2 SYGVNS. The CDR3 region is CAGSEYGGSGLNEQYF. CDR3 sequence (DNA): TGTGCCGGCAGTGAATATGGCGGGAGTGGGCTCAATGAGCAGTACTTC.